The source of this T cell receptor beta chain is a study of blood T cell repertoires in COVID-19. Profiling relied on immunoSEQ multiplex PCR, and the TCRdb table lists in-frame clones only, not all of them. Of around 160,000 clones listed, 80% to 90% are singletons. The material sequenced was peripheral blood. The receptor's source is a young man with COVID-19, enrolled during active disease.

The CDR3 sequence: CASSLAGTSEDEQYF. CDR3 DNA sequence: TGTGCCAGCAGCTTAGCCGGGACTAGCGAGGACGAGCAGTACTTC. The chain is built from TRBV5-4 and TRBJ2-7; 10 nucleotides line up with TRBD2. The CDR3 consists of 15 residues. V lost 2 bases and J lost 5; bases outside the gene matches: 7. The germline gives CDR1 SGHNT, CDR2 YYREEE (reference sequence).